One and the same sample provided the 17 T cell receptor beta chains below, sequenced in a study of OX40 agonist ivuxolimab in advanced cancers. Sequenced by immunoSEQ multiplex PCR; TCRdb stores in-frame clones only, minus some. The sample includes roughly 90,000 clones, around 85% seen only once; the top ten take approximately 1.5%. Sequenced here: CD4+ or CD8+ T cells sorted from blood, sampled in a trial of the OX40 agonist ivuxolimab. All receptors come from an adult with an advanced solid tumor such as melanoma, head and neck, liver or kidney cancer.

The rearrangement uses TRBV6-6 and TRBJ2-5; weak D call: TRBD2 (5 bases). Germline assignment: CDR1 MNHNY and CDR2 SVGAGI (reference sequence). The CDR3 extends over 13 amino acids. Trimming removed 10 bases from V and 7 bases from J, with 19 bases in between. Here the CDR3 reads CATRTGFVGTQYF. In DNA form, the CDR3 reads TGTGCCACCCGGACTGGATTCGTGGGGACCCAGTACTTC.

The rearrangement links TRBV19 to TRBJ2-3, with 7 bases aligning to TRBD2. This CDR3 has 17 residues. From germline, CDR1 is LNHDA and CDR2 SQIVND (reference sequence). V shed 5 bases and J 4 bases; nucleotides not matched to a gene: 15. Here the CDR3 reads CASSAGSSGPVADTQYF. CDR3 DNA: TGTGCCAGTAGTGCGGGTTCTAGCGGCCCCGTCGCAGATACGCAGTATTTT.

This chain links TRBV4-1 with TRBJ2-3, with D unresolved. In germline, CDR1 is MGHRA, CDR2 YSYEKL. The ends were cut back, 0 bases at V and 2 bases at J, with 3 bases in the middle. The CDR3 spans 13 residues. CDR3 sequence reads: CASSQEFTDTQYF. CDR3 in DNA: TGCGCCAGCAGCCAAGAATTCACAGATACGCAGTATTTT.

V is TRBV19 and J is TRBJ2-7, with 9 positions matching TRBD1. CDR1 is LNHDA and CDR2 is SQIVND in the germline V gene (reference sequence). With 7 bases clipped from V and 0 bases from J, the junction kept 7 bases outside the gene matches. The CDR3 length is 15 residues. CDR3 residues: CASTPGQGISYEQYF. The CDR3, as DNA: TGTGCCAGTACCCCTGGACAGGGGATCTCCTACGAGCAGTACTTC. The full variable domain, in which reference TRBV19 and TRBJ2-7 provide the parts outside the CDR3, is DGGITQSPKYLFRKEGQNVTLSCEQNLNHDAMYWYRQDPGQGLRLIYYSQIVNDFQKGDIAEGYSVSREKKESFPLTVTSAQKNPTAFYLCASTPGQGISYEQYFGPGTRLTVT.

This clone was detected only once. The chain is built from TRBV2 and TRBJ1-1; D gene unclear. The CDR3 is 13 amino acids. Germline V gene lookup returns CDR1 SNHLY and CDR2 FYNNEI. The V gene lost 2 bases and the J gene lost 1 base, with 5 bases spanning the gap. The DNA for the CDR3 is TGTGCCAGCAGTGAAATCCAGAACACTGAAGCTTTCTTT. This sequence encodes CASSEIQNTEAFF. The complete variable domain, with remaining parts taken from reference TRBV2 and TRBJ1-1, reads EPEVTQTPSHQVTQMGQEVILRCVPISNHLYFYWYRQILGQKVEFLVSFYNNEISEKSEIFDDQFSVERPDGSNFTLKIRSTKLEDSAMYFCASSEIQNTEAFFGQGTRLTVV.

The chain is built from TRBV7-3 and TRBJ2-1, with 15 bases matching TRBD2. The V gene's germline CDR1 is SGHTA and CDR2 FQGTGA. This CDR3 region has 16 residues. V shed 5 bases and J 10 bases; nucleotides not matched to a gene: 9. In nucleotides, the CDR3 is TGTGCCAGCAGCCTTATGGGACTAGCGGGAGGAGGGGAGCAGTTCTTC. Translation: CASSLMGLAGGGEQFF.

The V gene is TRBV29-1, the J gene TRBJ2-1; D possibly corresponds to TRBD1 (5 bases). There are 13 residues in the CDR3. V was trimmed by 6 bases and J by 3 bases, leaving 12 bases between them. The germline CDR1 and CDR2 sequences are SQVTM and ANQGSEA. The DNA of the CDR3 is TGCAGCGTCGCTGACAGCCTCTACAATGAGCAGTTCTTC. It codes for CSVADSLYNEQFF.

This chain joins TRBV7-2 and TRBJ2-7; D is possibly TRBD1 (6 bases). Germline-derived CDR1 and CDR2 are SGHTA and FQGNSA. The CDR3 loop spans 16 amino acids. Trimming shortened V by 5 bases and J by 3 bases, and 20 bases separated the two germline ends. CDR3 DNA sequence: TGTGCCAGCAGCCCCCAACGTGGGACAATAAGCTACGAGCAGTACTTC. This translates into CASSPQRGTISYEQYF. The variable domain in full, with the rest retrieved from reference TRBV7-2 and TRBJ2-7, is GAGVSQSPSNKVTEKGKDVELRCDPISGHTALYWYRQSLGQGLEFLIYFQGNSAPDKSGLPSDRFSAERTGGSVSTLTIQRTQQEDSAVYLCASSPQRGTISYEQYFGPGTRLTVT.

The chain couples TRBV5-4 to TRBJ2-7; 11 nucleotides line up with TRBD2. Germline V gene data show CDR1 as SGHNT and CDR2 as YYREEE (reference sequence). V was clipped by 1 base and J by 2 bases; unmatched bases: 5. The CDR3 extends over 16 amino acids. The CDR3 reads CASSLWGTSGAYEQYF. The CDR3 coding sequence is TGTGCCAGCAGCTTGTGGGGGACTAGCGGTGCCTACGAGCAGTACTTC.

This clone was detected a few times. The DNA for the CDR3 is TGTGCCAGCGGGGCTACTGGAAATGAGCAGTTCTTC. This gives the protein CASGATGNEQFF. The chain links TRBV6-6 to TRBJ2-1; D possibly corresponds to TRBD1 (5 bases). Germline CDR1 reads MNHNY; CDR2 reads SVGAGI (reference sequence). With 8 bases removed from V and 7 bases from J, the gap between germline ends came to 12 bases. The CDR3 length is 12 residues.

J is TRBJ2-6 and V is TRBV7-2, with D unclear. CDR1 and CDR2 (germline): SGHTA, FQGNSA. The ends were cut back, 1 base at V and 1 base at J, with 8 bases in the middle. This CDR3 is 16 amino acids long. The DNA for the CDR3 is TGTGCCAGCAGCTTAGGCCCCTTTTCTGGGGCCAACGTCCTGACTTTC. Its protein product is CASSLGPFSGANVLTF.

V and J are TRBV30 and TRBJ1-4, with 9 positions matching TRBD1. Germline V gene data show CDR1 as GTSNPN and CDR2 as SVGIG (reference sequence). The V and J ends lost 0 bases and 1 base, in that order; junction bases with no gene match: 12. This CDR3 contains 19 residues. The CDR3 loop is CAWSVITGQGRRTNEKLFF. CDR3 DNA: TGTGCCTGGAGTGTAATTACGGGACAGGGCCGTCGAACTAATGAAAAACTGTTTTTT.

The genes are TRBV6-1 and TRBJ2-3; D possibly corresponds to TRBD1 (6 bases). From germline, CDR1 is MNHNS and CDR2 SASEGT. V was trimmed by 2 bases and J by 0 bases, leaving 15 bases between them. The CDR3 covers 17 residues. The CDR3 region is CASSERGTYRSTDTQYF. The CDR3 nucleotides read TGTGCCAGCAGTGAAAGGGGGACCTATCGTAGCACAGATACGCAGTATTTT.

The V call is TRBV12-5, the J call TRBJ2-1; D ambiguous. There are 13 residues in the CDR3. Trimming stripped 1 base from V and 14 bases from J, with 15 bases between. Germline CDR1 and CDR2: LGHNT and FRNRAP. CDR3 amino acids: CASGLESLGSKFF. Written as DNA, the CDR3 is TGTGCTAGTGGTTTGGAGTCCTTAGGGTCCAAGTTCTTC.

The chain links TRBV18 to TRBJ1-4; perhaps TRBD1 as D (6 bases). CDR1 KGHSH and CDR2 LQKENI come from the germline V gene. The length of the CDR3 is 16 residues. The germline V and J ends were trimmed by 0 bases and 4 bases, with 12 bases remaining between them. CDR3 amino acids: CASSPPTDSYNEKLFF. Here the CDR3 DNA reads TGTGCCAGCTCACCACCAACGGACAGCTATAATGAAAAACTGTTTTTT.

The chain has TRBV2 and TRBJ2-7, with a possible D match to TRBD1 (6 bases). V gave up 4 bases and J gave up 6 bases, with 16 bases separating them. This CDR3 region has 14 residues. The V gene's germline CDR1 is SNHLY and CDR2 FYNNEI. CDR3 protein: CASSVERGQGEQYF. In DNA, the CDR3 is TGTGCCAGCAGTGTAGAAAGGGGACAAGGCGAGCAGTACTTC.

The V gene is TRBV7-3, the J gene TRBJ2-7; 7 bases line up with TRBD2. Germline V gives CDR1 SGHTA, CDR2 FQGTGA. The V and J ends lost 0 bases and 0 bases, in that order; junction bases with no gene match: 2. This CDR3 is built from 15 residues. The CDR3 loop is CASSLTGGSSYEQYF. The DNA for the CDR3 is TGTGCCAGCAGCTTAACCGGGGGGAGCTCCTACGAGCAGTACTTC.